This TCR beta chain was recovered during a study of CD8 T cells in ankylosing spondylitis. As concerns this clonotype: Its cognate antigen is unknown. Since a much larger clone is just one base distant, this may be a read error.

The CDR3 covers 15 residues. Germline V CDR1 and CDR2: SGDLS, YYNGEE. Making use of molecular barcodes, quantitative 5'-RACE generated TCR beta libraries. Using its own MiXCR run on the 5' RACE reads, TCRdb lists one record per CDR3 protein. The sample yields roughly 160,000 distinct CDR3 sequences, approximately 10% seen once. Study-level points and caveats: What appeared characteristic of ankylosing spondylitis blood was a TCR beta motif of 7 or 8 highly homologous variants. In ankylosing spondylitis patients, matched synovial fluid reportedly showed significant enrichment of disease-linked clones. In reactive arthritis synovial fluid and blood, some motif variants had been reported before.

The source of this sequence is a female donor with ankylosing spondylitis or in good health (not recorded which). The source material was blood, either unsorted or a sorted T cell fraction (not recorded which). The chain recombines TRBV9 with TRBJ2-1; the match to TRBD2 covers 9 bases. The CDR3 region has the DNA TGTGCCAGCGGCGTAGGAGGTAGCGGGAGTAATGAGCAGTTCTTC. Residues: CASGVGGSGSNEQFF.